A single T cell receptor beta chain is shown here with its context. Its antigen is as yet unknown. TCRdb's copy holds only in-frame clones and misses some; the assay was immunoSEQ multiplex PCR. The sample has under 130,000 clones; over 85% are singletons. Germline V CDR1 and CDR2: DFQATT, SNEGSKA (reference sequence). J was trimmed by 3 bases and V by 3 bases; bases with no gene match: 5. The CDR3 extends over 15 amino acids. The record originates from a study of T cell responses to AZD1222 COVID-19 vaccine. Overall study context: Pooling covered second doses at about 4 or about 12 weeks.

Findings of the study overall: At study baseline, merely over 5 AZD1222 recipients were seropositive.

The sample was peripheral blood, taken on day 0 of AZD1222 vaccination. The V and J genes are TRBV20-1 and TRBJ2-1; TRBD2 matches 10 bases. This TCR was sampled from an adult in good health. The CDR3 DNA sequence: TGCAGTGCTAGTAGAGCGGGAGGGTACTACAATGAGCAGTTCTTC. This sequence encodes CSASRAGGYYNEQFF.